This TCR beta chain comes out of a study of shared clonotypes between healthy human individuals. Nashville, Tennessee was home to all donors, who were Caucasian adults. The J segment lost 9 bases and the V segment lost 2 bases, leaving 3 bases of the junction unmatched. CDR1 SGDLS and CDR2 YYNGEE come from the germline V gene. This CDR3 spans 15 amino acids. DNA at approximately 200 ng, tens of thousands of T cell genomes, went into sorted-subset replicate PCRs. The table came from immunoSEQ multiplex PCR; TCRdb's copy has only in-frame clones and leaves some out. In the table there are about 990,000 clones, approximately 80% of which are singletons.

The J gene is TRBJ2-1, the V gene TRBV9; 15 bases are shared with TRBD2. This TCR was sampled from a man aged 18 to 35 in good health. Some clones in this sample may be carry-over from other donors' samples. The specimen sequenced was memory CD4+ T cells from PBMCs. The subset was: CD45RA-negative fraction. The DNA for the CDR3 is TGTGCCAGCAGCGTCTGGACTAGCGGGAGGGGTGAGCAGTTCTTC. Its translation: CASSVWTSGRGEQFF.